The rows below give T cell receptor beta chains drawn from one sample of a study of Tregs in tolerant kidney transplant recipients. The method was immunoSEQ multiplex PCR; TCRdb's version includes in-frame clones alone and lacks a portion of them. The table shows about 69,000 clones, with approximately 88% occurring only once. Sequencing was performed on CD4+ T cells from blood, taken before the transplant. The origin of the receptors is a human donor who received a combined kidney and bone marrow transplant. Each CDR3 is given with its conserved first and last residue. A D gene is named only where the DNA matches it firmly. Size tells how often a clone was seen (once, few, many) or the class of an expanded clone, and some rows leave it out.

size: NA; J: TRBJ2-2; D: NA; V: TRBV9; DNA: TGTGCCAGCAGCGTCGGTAGCGGAGGAGGGGCCGGGGAGCTGTTTTTT; CDR3: CASSVGSGGGAGELFF
size: NA; J: TRBJ2-2; D: TRBD1; V: TRBV29-1; DNA: TGCAGCGTCGGACAGGTCAGAACCGGGGAGCTGTTTTTT; CDR3: CSVGQVRTGELFF
size: NA; J: TRBJ2-7; D: TRBD1; V: TRBV2; DNA: TGTGCCAGCAGAGGGACAGGGAGCTCCTACGAGCAGTACTTC; CDR3: CASRGTGSSYEQYF
size: NA; J: TRBJ2-5; D: TRBD2; V: TRBV27; DNA: TGTGCCAGCAGAAGAGAAGCGGGAGTTTGGGAGACCCAGTACTTC; CDR3: CASRREAGVWETQYF
size: once; J: TRBJ2-7; D: TRBD2; V: TRBV7-2; DNA: TGTGCCAGCAGCTTAGGGGGATCGCTAGCGGGAGGTTACGAGCAGTACTTC; CDR3: CASSLGGSLAGGYEQYF
size: NA; J: TRBJ1-1; D: NA; V: TRBV7-8; DNA: TGTGCCAGCAGCTTTCCCAGCCGGGGGACTGAAGCTTTCTTT; CDR3: CASSFPSRGTEAFF
size: NA; J: TRBJ2-3; D: NA; V: TRBV7-2; DNA: TGTGCCAGCAGCAACCGCGCACCTACAGATACGCAGTATTTT; CDR3: CASSNRAPTDTQYF
size: NA; J: TRBJ2-7; D: TRBD2; V: TRBV18; DNA: TGTGCCAGCTCACCAACTAGCGGGTACTACGAGCAGTACTTC; CDR3: CASSPTSGYYEQYF
size: NA; J: TRBJ2-1; D: TRBD2; V: TRBV5-1; DNA: TGCGCCAGCAGCTTGGATCGGGGGGAATCCGGTGAGCAGTTCTTC; CDR3: CASSLDRGESGEQFF
size: NA; J: TRBJ2-1; D: TRBD1; V: TRBV6-6; DNA: TGTGCCAGCAGGCCCCCGGGACAGGGGTACAATGAGCAGTTCTTC; CDR3: CASRPPGQGYNEQFF
size: NA; J: TRBJ1-1; D: NA; V: TRBV18; DNA: TGTGCCAGCTCACTTGGACAGCTGAACACTGAAGCTTTCTTT; CDR3: CASSLGQLNTEAFF
size: NA; J: TRBJ2-1; D: NA; V: TRBV5-4; DNA: TGTGCCAGCAGCTCCACCGGGGAAGGCAGACAGTTCTTC; CDR3: CASSSTGEGRQFF
size: NA; J: TRBJ2-7; D: NA; V: TRBV6-5; DNA: TGTGCCAGCGAAGGGCAGGGGAAAGTGCAGTACTTC; CDR3: CASEGQGKVQYF
size: NA; J: TRBJ2-7; D: TRBD1; V: TRBV5-4; DNA: TGTGCCAGCAGCCGGGACAGGGCTAACTACGAGCAGTACTTC; CDR3: CASSRDRANYEQYF
size: NA; J: TRBJ2-2; D: TRBD2; V: TRBV5-1; DNA: TGCGCCAGCAGCCCTGGGACTAGCGGGAGGGATCGTACCGGGGAGCTGTTTTTT; CDR3: CASSPGTSGRDRTGELFF
size: NA; J: TRBJ2-7; D: TRBD1; V: TRBV19; DNA: TGTGCCAGTAGTATAAGACAGGGATTCTCCTACGAGCAGTACTTC; CDR3: CASSIRQGFSYEQYF
size: NA; J: TRBJ2-3; D: TRBD1; V: TRBV30; DNA: TGTGCCTGGACCGGACAGGAGGGCACAGATACGCAGTATTTT; CDR3: CAWTGQEGTDTQYF
size: NA; J: TRBJ1-1; D: TRBD1; V: TRBV19; DNA: TGTGCCAGTACCCTAGGATCTACAGGGGGCGGTCATGAAGCTTTCTTT; CDR3: CASTLGSTGGGHEAFF
size: NA; J: TRBJ2-7; D: NA; V: TRBV11-2; DNA: TGTGCCAGCAGCGCCGACAGATCCTACGAGCAGTACTTC; CDR3: CASSADRSYEQYF
size: once; J: TRBJ2-7; D: NA; V: TRBV28; DNA: TGTGCCAGCAGTTTAGGCGGAGCCTCCTACGAGCAGTACTTC; CDR3: CASSLGGASYEQYF
size: NA; J: TRBJ1-5; D: NA; V: TRBV10-2; DNA: TGCGCCAGCAGCTCACAGGGATTACAGGTTCAGCCCCAGCATTTT; CDR3: CASSSQGLQVQPQHF
size: NA; J: TRBJ2-1; D: TRBD2; V: TRBV5-1; DNA: TGCGCCAGCAGCCCGCGACTAGCGGGAGATCGAGTTGAGCAGTTCTTC; CDR3: CASSPRLAGDRVEQFF
size: once; J: TRBJ1-1; D: NA; V: TRBV18; DNA: TGTGCCAGCTCACCACCGGCGGTAACTGAAGCTTTCTTT; CDR3: CASSPPAVTEAFF
size: NA; J: TRBJ1-5; D: TRBD1; V: TRBV7-2; DNA: TGTGCCAGCAGCGTCGGGACAGGGGGCTCTCAGCCCCAGCATTTT; CDR3: CASSVGTGGSQPQHF
size: NA; J: TRBJ1-5; D: TRBD1; V: TRBV28; DNA: TGTGCCAGCAGTATCCTCGGGACAGGGGTAAATCAGCCCCAGCATTTT; CDR3: CASSILGTGVNQPQHF
size: NA; J: TRBJ2-7; D: NA; V: TRBV11-2; DNA: TGTGCCAGCAGCTTAGTCTCAGGGCGCAGTAACGAGCAGTACTTC; CDR3: CASSLVSGRSNEQYF
size: NA; J: TRBJ2-1; D: TRBD2; V: TRBV18; DNA: TGTGCCAGCTCACCCCAGCGGGAGAACTACAATGAGCAGTTCTTC; CDR3: CASSPQRENYNEQFF
size: NA; J: TRBJ2-1; D: TRBD1; V: TRBV7-9; DNA: TGTGCCAGCAGCTTAGGGGACAGGGGAATGTACAATGAGCAGTTCTTC; CDR3: CASSLGDRGMYNEQFF
size: NA; J: TRBJ2-7; D: TRBD2; V: TRBV28; DNA: TGTGCCAGCAGTACGGGGACTAGCGGGAGACCCGAGCAGTACTTC; CDR3: CASSTGTSGRPEQYF
size: few; J: TRBJ2-7; D: TRBD2; V: TRBV4-1; DNA: TGCGCCAGCAGCCAAGAAGGAGGGACTACACCCTACGAGCAGTACTTC; CDR3: CASSQEGGTTPYEQYF
size: NA; J: TRBJ2-3; D: NA; V: TRBV6-5; DNA: TGTGCCAGCAGTTACCGGGGTGATACGCAGTATTTT; CDR3: CASSYRGDTQYF
size: NA; J: TRBJ2-1; D: TRBD2; V: TRBV5-1; DNA: TGCGCCAGCAGCTTGGCCGGACTAGCGGGAGGGCCTAATGAGCAGTTCTTC; CDR3: CASSLAGLAGGPNEQFF
size: NA; J: TRBJ2-7; D: NA; V: TRBV5-6; DNA: TGTGCCAGCAGCTTCACGGGAGTAACCGAGCAGTACTTC; CDR3: CASSFTGVTEQYF
size: NA; J: TRBJ2-7; D: TRBD2; V: TRBV9; DNA: TGTGCCAGCAGCATTCGGACTAGCGGGAGTATCTACGAGCAGTACTTC; CDR3: CASSIRTSGSIYEQYF
size: NA; J: TRBJ2-7; D: TRBD2; V: TRBV4-2; DNA: TGTGCCAGCAGCCAAGAGGGGCGGGCTAGCGGGATTGTTGTGCAGTACTTC; CDR3: CASSQEGRASGIVVQYF
size: NA; J: TRBJ2-3; D: NA; V: TRBV6-4; DNA: TGTGCCAGCAGTGACGAGTCCCGGGGCACAGATACGCAGTATTTT; CDR3: CASSDESRGTDTQYF
size: few; J: TRBJ2-7; D: NA; V: TRBV28; DNA: TGTGCCAGCAGTTTCCGCCTAACCCTCGTGGGCGTTGACTCCTACGAGCAGTACTTC; CDR3: CASSFRLTLVGVDSYEQYF
size: NA; J: TRBJ1-3; D: TRBD1; V: TRBV2; DNA: TGTGCCAGCAGTGTCGGACAGGCGGGAAACACCATATATTTT; CDR3: CASSVGQAGNTIYF
size: NA; J: TRBJ1-1; D: NA; V: TRBV25-1; DNA: TGTGCCAGCAGTGCAAACACTGAAGCTTTCTTT; CDR3: CASSANTEAFF
size: NA; J: TRBJ2-7; D: NA; V: TRBV27; DNA: TGTGCCAGCAGTTTAATCGTATGGTGCTGGACAGTTCAAACCTTAAAGCAGTACTTC; CDR3: CASSLIVWCWTVQTLKQYF
size: NA; J: TRBJ2-7; D: NA; V: TRBV7-2; DNA: TGTGCCAGCAGCTTAAACTTGCGGCCAGGGGAAGGCGAGCAGTACTTC; CDR3: CASSLNLRPGEGEQYF
size: once; J: TRBJ2-7; D: TRBD1; V: TRBV6-1; DNA: TGTGCCAGCAGTGAAGCGAAGGGGGCCTGGTTATCCTACGAGCAGTACTTC; CDR3: CASSEAKGAWLSYEQYF
size: NA; J: TRBJ2-3; D: TRBD2; V: TRBV12-5; DNA: TGTGCTAGTGGCCGGGGACTAGCGACAGATACGCAGTATTTT; CDR3: CASGRGLATDTQYF
size: NA; J: TRBJ2-7; D: TRBD2; V: TRBV5-4; DNA: TGTGCCAGCAGCTTGATCAGCGGGAGTGGGGGTACGTTGCACTTC; CDR3: CASSLISGSGGTLHF
size: NA; J: TRBJ2-1; D: TRBD1; V: TRBV6-5; DNA: TGTGCCAGCAGTTACTCTGCGGGACAGGGGAACAATGAGCAGTTCTTC; CDR3: CASSYSAGQGNNEQFF
size: NA; J: TRBJ2-2; D: TRBD2; V: TRBV28; DNA: TGTGCCAGCAGAGTAGCGGGCGCGAACACCGGGGAGCTGTTTTTT; CDR3: CASRVAGANTGELFF
size: NA; J: TRBJ2-7; D: TRBD1; V: TRBV5-1; DNA: TGCGCCAGCAGCCAAATAGACAGGGGGCACCACGAGCAGTACTTC; CDR3: CASSQIDRGHHEQYF
size: NA; J: TRBJ2-7; D: TRBD1; V: TRBV19; DNA: TGTGCCAGTAGTGGGACAGGGAACTCCTACGAGCAGTACTTC; CDR3: CASSGTGNSYEQYF
size: once; J: TRBJ2-1; D: TRBD1; V: TRBV11-3; DNA: TGTGCCAGCAGCATTACAGGGGGCGGTGAGCAGTTCTTC; CDR3: CASSITGGGEQFF
size: NA; J: TRBJ2-1; D: NA; V: TRBV11-2; DNA: TGTGCCAGCAGCTTCGCCGGACAGCGCCTAAGCTACAATGAGCAGTTCTTC; CDR3: CASSFAGQRLSYNEQFF
size: NA; J: TRBJ1-3; D: NA; V: TRBV15; DNA: TGTGCCACCGCCGGGGACTATGGTGGAAACACCATATATTTT; CDR3: CATAGDYGGNTIYF
size: NA; J: TRBJ2-3; D: NA; V: TRBV2; DNA: TGTGCCACTCAACGCGACTCAGATACGCAGTATTTT; CDR3: CATQRDSDTQYF
size: once; J: TRBJ2-7; D: TRBD2; V: TRBV30; DNA: TGTGCCTGGAGGGTCGGCGGGAGCGCCTACGAGCAGTACTTC; CDR3: CAWRVGGSAYEQYF
size: NA; J: TRBJ2-1; D: NA; V: TRBV7-2; DNA: TGTGCCAGCAGCTTTCCCGGGACATTCAATGAGCAGTTCTTC; CDR3: CASSFPGTFNEQFF
size: once; J: TRBJ2-7; D: TRBD1; V: TRBV11-2; DNA: TGTGCCAGCAGCTTAGGAGGACAGGGATCCTACGAGCAGTACTTC; CDR3: CASSLGGQGSYEQYF
size: NA; J: TRBJ2-7; D: NA; V: TRBV6-5; DNA: TGTGCCAGCAGTTATGGGGCCCCCTCCTACGAGCAGTACTTC; CDR3: CASSYGAPSYEQYF
size: NA; J: TRBJ1-3; D: NA; V: TRBV7-8; DNA: TGTGCCAGCCGACTGGGAGGGGATGGAAACACCATATATTTT; CDR3: CASRLGGDGNTIYF
size: NA; J: TRBJ2-2; D: TRBD2; V: TRBV27; DNA: TGTGCCAGCAGTAGACTAGCGATGAACACCGGGGAGCTGTTTTTT; CDR3: CASSRLAMNTGELFF
size: NA; J: TRBJ2-7; D: TRBD1; V: TRBV27; DNA: TGTGCCAGCAGTTTCCGGGACAGGGGACGTAGCGTTCAGTACTTC; CDR3: CASSFRDRGRSVQYF